This note documents a single T cell receptor beta chain sequence. Its antigen is not identified. This sample was included in a study of beta chain features in type 1 diabetes. The overall study: Sorted cells numbering 95 million to 110 million were examined across all samples. General study results and limits: Shorter TCRB CDR3s, moderately but significantly so, were found in Type 1 diabetes patients in all four CD4+ subsets.

Averaging approximately 120 mL, one heparinised blood draw was given by each donor. Every bit of the isolated RNA underwent reverse transcription, so sequencing read expressed TCRB transcripts. Assay: immunoSEQ multiplex PCR; the TCRdb copy retains only in-frame clones and omits some. The sample holds 900,000 or so clones, about 17% seen once. This CDR3 is built from 16 residues. The source material was naive CD4+ T cells from blood. The chain carries TRBV21-1 and TRBJ2-2; the D call of TRBD2 is as the table states it, not checked on the DNA. TRBV21-1 is labeled a pseudogene. The clonotype was recovered from a woman aged 18-29 years in good health. As DNA, the CDR3 is TGTGCCAGCAGCAAAAGGGTAGCGGTAAACACCGGGGAGCTGTTTTTT. This translates into CASSKRVAVNTGELFF.